The 14 T cell receptor beta chains listed next were all sequenced from one sample in a study of T cell clones after liver transplantation. The repertoire was sequenced with immunoSEQ multiplex PCR; TCRdb's copy has only in-frame clones and lacks some. The sample gives 95,000 to 110,000 clones, around four fifths of which show up once; over 0.9% is in the top ten. The source was CD4+ T cells from blood, collected before liver transplant. Source of these receptors: a human donor who received a liver transplant.

J is TRBJ2-7 and V is TRBV19; 7 bases map to TRBD2. Looked up from germline, CDR1 is LNHDA and CDR2 is SQIVND (reference sequence). The trim removed 4 bases at V and 4 bases at J, leaving 10 bases unmatched. The CDR3 totals 15 residues. The CDR3 region is CASSSGGLAAYEQYF. In nucleotides, the CDR3 is TGTGCCAGTAGTAGCGGTGGGCTAGCGGCGTACGAGCAGTACTTC. The full variable domain, its missing parts supplied by reference TRBV19 and TRBJ2-7, is DGGITQSPKYLFRKEGQNVTLSCEQNLNHDAMYWYRQDPGQGLRLIYYSQIVNDFQKGDIAEGYSVSREKKESFPLTVTSAQKNPTAFYLCASSSGGLAAYEQYFGPGTRLTVT.

The chain employs TRBV6-5 and TRBJ2-7; no reliable D call. The CDR3 is 16 residues long. Germline assignment: CDR1 MNHEY and CDR2 SVGAGI. V was cut by 4 bases and J by 2 bases, with 18 bases left in between. This CDR3 is CASSSPSTRQTYEQYF. The DNA for the CDR3 is TGTGCCAGCAGTTCTCCCTCCACCAGGCAAACCTACGAGCAGTACTTC.

The chain carries TRBV6-1 and TRBJ1-5, with no clear D. V lost 1 base to trimming and J lost 6 bases, with 10 bases between them. Germline values: CDR1 MNHNS, CDR2 SASEGT. CDR3 length: 14 amino acids. The CDR3 reads CASSEGEASQPQHF. The CDR3 DNA reads TGTGCCAGCAGTGAAGGGGAGGCCAGTCAGCCCCAGCATTTT.

The genes are TRBV9 and TRBJ2-7; a possible D gene is TRBD2 (5 bases). The germline gives CDR1 SGDLS, CDR2 YYNGEE. CDR3 length: 14 residues. Trimming took off 0 bases at V and 4 bases at J, with 11 bases between the two ends. The CDR3, as DNA: TGTGCCAGCAGCGTAGGGATGGGGAGATACGAGCAGTACTTC. Protein product: CASSVGMGRYEQYF. The full variable domain, its missing parts supplied by reference TRBV9 and TRBJ2-7, is DSGVTQTPKHLITATGQRVTLRCSPRSGDLSVYWYQQSLDQGLQFLIQYYNGEERAKGNILERFSAQQFPDLHSELNLSSLELGDSALYFCASSVGMGRYEQYFGPGTRLTVT.

The chain recombines TRBV27 with TRBJ1-5, with D possibly TRBD1 on 5 matching bases. The germline gives CDR1 MNHEY, CDR2 SMNVEV (reference sequence). This CDR3 contains 14 residues. Trimming removed 3 bases from V and 7 bases from J, with 13 bases in between. The CDR3 DNA reads TGTGCCAGCAGTTTTTATAGGGACGGCCAGCCCCAGCATTTT. Protein sequence: CASSFYRDGQPQHF.

This clone was counted only a few times. In the same sample, other DNA sequences code for this CDR3. The V call is TRBV6-1, the J call TRBJ1-5; no clear D. The CDR3 extends over 15 amino acids. Germline-derived CDR1 and CDR2 are MNHNS and SASEGT. V gave up 1 base and J gave up 4 bases, with 11 bases separating them. The CDR3 loop reads CASSEVGRGNQPQHF. DNA of the CDR3: TGTGCCAGCAGTGAAGTGGGGAGAGGGAATCAGCCCCAGCATTTT.

On this clone: Other nucleotide sequences from this sample produce the same CDR3. The V and J genes are TRBV7-2 and TRBJ1-3; D unresolved. V lost 2 bases, J lost 5 bases, and 1 base lay in between. Germline V gives CDR1 SGHTA, CDR2 FQGNSA. The CDR3 extends over 11 amino acids. CDR3: CASSLRNTIYF. Written as DNA, the CDR3 is TGTGCCAGCAGCTTAAGAAACACCATATATTTT.

V and J are TRBV29-1 and TRBJ1-2, with a weak D call TRBD1 (6 bases). V shed 7 bases and J shed 5 bases, with 14 bases lying between them. Germline V gives CDR1 SQVTM, CDR2 ANQGSEA. CDR3 length: 12 amino acids. The CDR3 DNA reads as TGCAGCGCGGTAGGACAGACTTATGGCTACACCTTC. It yields the protein CSAVGQTYGYTF.

CDR3 sequence: CASSAWTSGRTYNEQFF. CDR3 DNA: TGTGCCAGCAGTGCCTGGACTAGCGGGAGAACCTACAATGAGCAGTTCTTC. The V and J genes are TRBV6-1 and TRBJ2-1; 13 bases agree with TRBD2. V shed 4 bases, J shed 2 bases, and the junction held 5 bases outside the gene matches. The germline V gene encodes CDR1 MNHNS and CDR2 SASEGT. The CDR3 runs to 17 residues.

The J gene is TRBJ2-5, the V gene TRBV7-9; D is uncertain. The CDR3 is 12 residues long. V gave up 3 bases and J gave up 3 bases, with 5 bases separating them. The germline V gene encodes CDR1 SEHNR and CDR2 FQNEAQ (reference sequence). CDR3 bases: TGTGCCAGCAGCTTGTCAGAAGAGACCCAGTACTTC. Amino acids: CASSLSEETQYF.

This clone has more than one count but fewer than ten. V is TRBV5-1 and J is TRBJ1-2, with 9 positions matching TRBD1. Germline V CDR1 and CDR2: SGHRS, YFSETQ. V gave up 4 bases and J gave up 1 base; unmatched junction bases: 2. The CDR3 spans 14 residues. The CDR3 spells CASSGGQGNYGYTF. As DNA, the CDR3 is TGCGCCAGCAGCGGGGGACAGGGTAACTATGGCTACACCTTC.

The chain joins TRBV6-6 to TRBJ1-5; D is perhaps TRBD1 (5 bases). Germline V gives CDR1 MNHNY, CDR2 SVGAGI (reference sequence). The V and J ends lost 5 bases and 4 bases respectively, with 15 bases between them. This CDR3 contains 15 residues. CDR3 amino acids: CASSPGSGVNQPQHF. The CDR3 nucleotides are TGTGCCAGCAGTCCGGGATCGGGGGTTAATCAGCCCCAGCATTTT.

The rearrangement joins TRBV6-1 to TRBJ2-7, with D possibly matching TRBD2 (5 bases). The V end was cut by 6 bases, the J end by 1 base, with 13 bases between. Germline values: CDR1 MNHNS, CDR2 SASEGT. The CDR3 extends over 14 amino acids. This chain's CDR3 is CASSNPRGSYEQYF. CDR3 nucleotide sequence: TGTGCCAGCAGCAACCCCCGGGGATCCTACGAGCAGTACTTC.

The V and J genes are TRBV18 and TRBJ1-3, with 8 bases aligning to TRBD1. The V segment lost 1 base and the J segment 0 bases; nucleotides outside the gene matches: 5. This CDR3 has 17 residues. Germline V CDR1 and CDR2: KGHSH, LQKENI. The CDR3 reads CASSPRQGQASGNTIYF. CDR3 in DNA: TGTGCCAGCTCACCACGACAGGGACAGGCCTCTGGAAACACCATATATTTT. Full variable domain (rest looked up from reference TRBV18 and TRBJ1-3): NAGVMQNPRHLVRRRGQEARLRCSPMKGHSHVYWYRQLPEEGLKFMVYLQKENIIDESGMPKERFSAEFPKEGPSILRIQQVVRGDSAAYFCASSPRQGQASGNTIYFGEGSWLTVV.